This TCR beta chain originates from a study of T-cell memory formation after mild COVID-19. Notes on the study in general: Whereas later expanders leaned CD4+, clones contracting day 15 to 85 showed a balanced CD4/CD8 makeup.

In TCRdb, the 5' RACE reads were re-called with MiXCR into one record per CDR3 protein. Of 400,000 to 500,000 distinct CDR3 sequences in the sample, approximately 24% were seen once. Trimming shortened V by 4 bases and J by 9 bases, and 16 bases separated the two germline ends. This CDR3 is 14 amino acids long. Germline V lookup: CDR1 MGHRA, CDR2 YSYEKL. As to this clonotype: Its antigen remains unknown.

Sequencing was done on a sample of PBMCs or a T cell subset sorted from them (not recorded which). The origin of this receptor is an adult woman who had mild COVID-19 (a few samples of this study predate the infection). Cell type and time point are not known. The chain is built from TRBV4-1 and TRBJ1-5; no clear D. CDR3 in DNA: TGCGCCAGCAGCCCCACTCCCCTTATGAGGCCCCAGCATTTT. Protein product: CASSPTPLMRPQHF.